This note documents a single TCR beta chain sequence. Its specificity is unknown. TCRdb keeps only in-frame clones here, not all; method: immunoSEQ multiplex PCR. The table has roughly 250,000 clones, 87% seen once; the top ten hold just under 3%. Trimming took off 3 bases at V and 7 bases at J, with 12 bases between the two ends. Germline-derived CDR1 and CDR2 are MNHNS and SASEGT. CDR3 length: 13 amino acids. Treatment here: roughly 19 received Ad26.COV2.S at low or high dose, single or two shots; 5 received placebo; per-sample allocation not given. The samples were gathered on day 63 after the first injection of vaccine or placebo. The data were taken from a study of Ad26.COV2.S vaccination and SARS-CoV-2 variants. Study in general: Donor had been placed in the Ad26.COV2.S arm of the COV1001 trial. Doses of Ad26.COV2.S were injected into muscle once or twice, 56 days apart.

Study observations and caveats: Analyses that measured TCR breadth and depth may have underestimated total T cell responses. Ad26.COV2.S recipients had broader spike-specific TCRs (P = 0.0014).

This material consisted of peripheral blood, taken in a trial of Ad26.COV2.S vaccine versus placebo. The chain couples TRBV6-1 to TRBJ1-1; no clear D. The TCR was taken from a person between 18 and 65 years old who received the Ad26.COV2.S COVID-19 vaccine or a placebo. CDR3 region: CASSDLPLIEAFF. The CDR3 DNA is TGTGCCAGCAGTGACCTCCCACTCATTGAAGCTTTCTTT.